This T cell receptor (beta chain) was captured by sequencing in a study of blood T cell repertoires in COVID-19. As handled by the study authors: Reference gene primers were amplified, and this amplification served to estimate nucleated cell counts. Using immunoSEQ multiplex PCR, the repertoire was profiled, and TCRdb retains in-frame clones only, with some absent. The V and J calls and clone size come from that table; D and trimming were worked out from the DNA. The data show 25,000 to 30,000 clones, approximately 76% seen once. The CDR3 length is 16 residues. CDR1 is MNHEY, CDR2 SVGAGI, per germline. Trimming removed 0 bases from V and 4 bases from J, with 13 bases in between. Details on this clone: The sample holds other DNA sequences that translate to the same CDR3.

This chain links TRBV6-5 with TRBJ1-5; maybe TRBD1 (5 bases). What was sequenced was peripheral blood. This TCR came from a man between 65 and 79 years old with acute or convalescent COVID-19. CDR3 DNA: TGTGCCAGCAGTTACTCGAGTAGGGGTGGAAATCAGCCCCAGCATTTT. Its protein product is CASSYSSRGGNQPQHF.